This TCR beta chain is from a study of Graves' ophthalmopathy and Graves' hyperthyroidism. Ophthalmopathy not arising within 18 months of follow-up defined hyperthyroidism as stable. As the template, RNA transcripts were used to amplify TCR beta CDR3 regions. First-round RT-PCR used HTBI primers; second-round multiplex PCR followed. TCRdb ran MiXCR on the multiplex PCR reads and lists one entry per CDR3 protein. The table includes about 620,000 distinct CDR3 sequences, 20% to 25% detected once. This clonotype was counted between two and nine times. The CDR3 sequence is 14 residues long. Germline CDR1 reads MDHEN; CDR2 reads SYDVKM. V was pared by 3 bases and J by 6 bases, with 4 bases of the junction left unmatched.

Source material: peripheral blood. The source is a woman aged 18-29 years with stable Graves' hyperthyroidism. Some clones in this sample may be carry-over from other donors' samples. The chain combines TRBV28 with TRBJ2-5, with TRBD2 identical over 10 bases. The DNA for the CDR3 is TGTGCCAGCAGTTTCGGGACTAGCGTACAGACCCAGTACTTC. It specifies CASSFGTSVQTQYF.